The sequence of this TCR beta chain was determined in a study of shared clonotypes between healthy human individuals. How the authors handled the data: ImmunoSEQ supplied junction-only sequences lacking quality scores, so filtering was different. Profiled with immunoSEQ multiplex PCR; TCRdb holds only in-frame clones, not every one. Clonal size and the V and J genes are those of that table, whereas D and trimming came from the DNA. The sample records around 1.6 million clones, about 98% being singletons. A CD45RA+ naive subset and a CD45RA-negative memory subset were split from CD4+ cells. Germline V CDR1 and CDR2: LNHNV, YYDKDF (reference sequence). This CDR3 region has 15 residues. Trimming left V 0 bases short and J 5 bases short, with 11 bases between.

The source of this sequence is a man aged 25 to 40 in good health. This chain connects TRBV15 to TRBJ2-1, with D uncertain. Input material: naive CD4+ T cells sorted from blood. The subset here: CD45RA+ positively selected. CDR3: CATSRDPRTNNEQFF. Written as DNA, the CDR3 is TGTGCCACCAGCAGAGATCCGCGGACCAACAATGAGCAGTTCTTC.